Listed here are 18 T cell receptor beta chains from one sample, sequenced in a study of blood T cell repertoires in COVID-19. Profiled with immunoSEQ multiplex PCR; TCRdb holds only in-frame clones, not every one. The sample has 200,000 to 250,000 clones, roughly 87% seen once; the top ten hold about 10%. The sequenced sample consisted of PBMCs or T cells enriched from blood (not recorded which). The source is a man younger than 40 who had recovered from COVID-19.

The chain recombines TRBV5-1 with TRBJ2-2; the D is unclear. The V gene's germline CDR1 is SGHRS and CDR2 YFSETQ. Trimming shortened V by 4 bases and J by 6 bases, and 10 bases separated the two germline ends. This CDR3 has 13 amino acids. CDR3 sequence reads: CASSQPGPGELFF. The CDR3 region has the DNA TGCGCCAGCAGCCAGCCAGGCCCCGGGGAGCTGTTTTTT. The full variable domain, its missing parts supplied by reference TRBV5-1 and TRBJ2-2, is KAGVTQTPRYLIKTRGQQVTLSCSPISGHRSVSWYQQTPGQGLQFLFEYFSETQRNKGNFPGRFSGRQFSNSRSEMNVSTLELGDSALYLCASSQPGPGELFFGEGSRLTVL.

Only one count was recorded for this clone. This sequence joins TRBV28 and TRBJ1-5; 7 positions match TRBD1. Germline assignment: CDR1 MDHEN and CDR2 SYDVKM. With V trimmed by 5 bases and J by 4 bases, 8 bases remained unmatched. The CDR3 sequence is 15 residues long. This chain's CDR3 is CASSRRTGLNQPQHF. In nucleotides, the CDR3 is TGTGCCAGCAGTAGGCGGACAGGACTGAATCAGCCCCAGCATTTT.

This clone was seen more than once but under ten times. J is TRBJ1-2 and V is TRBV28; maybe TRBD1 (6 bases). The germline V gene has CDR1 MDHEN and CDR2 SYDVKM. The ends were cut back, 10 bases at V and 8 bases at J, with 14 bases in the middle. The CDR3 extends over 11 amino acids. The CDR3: CATQARGGYTF. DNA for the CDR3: TGTGCCACGCAAGCGAGGGGGGGCTACACCTTC.

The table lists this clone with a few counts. The CDR3: CASRTGTSIRYEQYF. CDR3 DNA: TGTGCCAGCAGGACCGGGACTAGTATTCGCTACGAGCAGTACTTC. The chain couples TRBV2 to TRBJ2-7; TRBD2 matches 8 bases. Germline trimming cut 6 bases from V and 3 bases from J; bases unmatched to any gene: 10. CDR1 is SNHLY and CDR2 is FYNNEI in the germline V gene. The CDR3 covers 15 residues.

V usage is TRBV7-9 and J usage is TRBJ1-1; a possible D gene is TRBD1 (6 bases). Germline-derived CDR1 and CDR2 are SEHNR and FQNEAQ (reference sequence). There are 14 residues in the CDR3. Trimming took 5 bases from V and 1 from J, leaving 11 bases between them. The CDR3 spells CASSIQGGNTEAFF. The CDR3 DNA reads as TGTGCCAGCAGCATACAGGGTGGGAACACTGAAGCTTTCTTT.

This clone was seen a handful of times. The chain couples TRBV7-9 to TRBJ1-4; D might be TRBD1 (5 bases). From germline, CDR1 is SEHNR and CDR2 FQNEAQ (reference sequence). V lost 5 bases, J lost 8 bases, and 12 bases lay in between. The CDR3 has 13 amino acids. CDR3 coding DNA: TGTGCCAGCAGCAGGTCCAAGGGGGAAAAACTGTTTTTT. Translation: CASSRSKGEKLFF.

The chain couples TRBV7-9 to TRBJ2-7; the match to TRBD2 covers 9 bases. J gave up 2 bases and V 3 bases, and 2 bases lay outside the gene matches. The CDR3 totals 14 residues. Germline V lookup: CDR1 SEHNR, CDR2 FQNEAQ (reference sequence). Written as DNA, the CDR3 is TGTGCCAGCAGCTTTCTAGCGGGACCCTACGAGCAGTACTTC. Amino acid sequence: CASSFLAGPYEQYF.

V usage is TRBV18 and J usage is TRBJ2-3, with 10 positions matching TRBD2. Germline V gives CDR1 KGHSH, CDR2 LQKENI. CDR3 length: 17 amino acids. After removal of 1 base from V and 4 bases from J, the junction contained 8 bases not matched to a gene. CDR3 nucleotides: TGTGCCAGCTCACCACTACCTAGCGGGAGTGGATCAGATACGCAGTATTTT. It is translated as CASSPLPSGSGSDTQYF.

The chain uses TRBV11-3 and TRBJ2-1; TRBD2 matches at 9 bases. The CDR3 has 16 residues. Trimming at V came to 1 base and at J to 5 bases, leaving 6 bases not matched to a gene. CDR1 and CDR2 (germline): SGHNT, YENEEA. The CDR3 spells CASSLGLRGGHNEQFF. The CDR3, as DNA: TGTGCCAGCAGCTTAGGGTTGCGGGGGGGCCACAATGAGCAGTTCTTC. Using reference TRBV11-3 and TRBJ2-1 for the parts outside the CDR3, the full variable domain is EAGVVQSPRYKIIEKKQPVAFWCNPISGHNTLYWYLQNLGQGPELLIRYENEEAVDDSQLPKDRFSAERLKGVDSTLKIQPAELGDSAVYLCASSLGLRGGHNEQFFGPGTRLTVL.

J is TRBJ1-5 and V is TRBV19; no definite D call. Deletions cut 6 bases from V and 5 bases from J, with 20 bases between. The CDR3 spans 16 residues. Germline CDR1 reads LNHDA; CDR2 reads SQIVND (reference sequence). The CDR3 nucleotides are TGTGCCAGTAGCTCCCCCATCCCTTTCGGGGATCAGCCCCAGCATTTT. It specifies CASSSPIPFGDQPQHF.

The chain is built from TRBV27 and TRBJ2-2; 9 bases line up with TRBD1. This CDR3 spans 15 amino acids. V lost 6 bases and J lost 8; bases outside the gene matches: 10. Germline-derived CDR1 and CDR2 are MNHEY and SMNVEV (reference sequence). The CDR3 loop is CASRTGGSEVGELFF. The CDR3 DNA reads TGTGCCAGCAGAACAGGGGGCTCAGAGGTTGGGGAGCTGTTTTTT.

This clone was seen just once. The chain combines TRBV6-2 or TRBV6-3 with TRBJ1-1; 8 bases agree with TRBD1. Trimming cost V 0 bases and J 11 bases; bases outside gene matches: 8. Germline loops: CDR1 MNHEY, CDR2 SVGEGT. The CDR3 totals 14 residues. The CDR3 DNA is TGTGCCAGCAGTTACTCTACAGGGGGACGGTTGGCTTTCTTT. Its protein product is CASSYSTGGRLAFF.

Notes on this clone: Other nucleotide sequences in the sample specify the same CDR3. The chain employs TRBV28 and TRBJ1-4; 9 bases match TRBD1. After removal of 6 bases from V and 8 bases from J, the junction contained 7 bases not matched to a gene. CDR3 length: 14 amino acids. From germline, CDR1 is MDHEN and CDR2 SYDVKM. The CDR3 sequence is CASSLGQGREKLFF. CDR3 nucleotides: TGTGCCAGCAGCCTGGGACAGGGAAGGGAAAAACTGTTTTTT.

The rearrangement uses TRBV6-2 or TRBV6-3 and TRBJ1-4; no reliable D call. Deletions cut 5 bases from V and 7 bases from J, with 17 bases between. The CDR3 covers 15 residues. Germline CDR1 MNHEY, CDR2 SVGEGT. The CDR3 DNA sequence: TGTGCCAGCAGTCGCTTAAGCGTTGGGAGTGAAAAACTGTTTTTT. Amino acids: CASSRLSVGSEKLFF.

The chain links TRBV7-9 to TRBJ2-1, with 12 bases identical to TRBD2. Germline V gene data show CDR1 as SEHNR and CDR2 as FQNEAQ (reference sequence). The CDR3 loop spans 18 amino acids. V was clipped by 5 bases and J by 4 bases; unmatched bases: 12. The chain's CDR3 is CASSQTSGGYFLYNEQFF. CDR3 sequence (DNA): TGTGCCAGCAGCCAGACTAGCGGGGGCTACTTTCTTTACAATGAGCAGTTCTTC. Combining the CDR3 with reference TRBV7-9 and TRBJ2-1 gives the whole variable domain DTGVSQNPRHKITKRGQNVTFRCDPISEHNRLYWYRQTLGQGPEFLTYFQNEAQLEKSRLLSDRFSAERPKGSFSTLEIQRTEQGDSAMYLCASSQTSGGYFLYNEQFFGPGTRLTVL.

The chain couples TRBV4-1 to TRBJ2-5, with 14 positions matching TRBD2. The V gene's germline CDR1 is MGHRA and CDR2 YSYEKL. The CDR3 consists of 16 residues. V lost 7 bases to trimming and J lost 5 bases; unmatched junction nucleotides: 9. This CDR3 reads CASTTGLAGGRETQYF. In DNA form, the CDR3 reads TGCGCCAGCACGACAGGACTAGCGGGGGGAAGGGAGACCCAGTACTTC.

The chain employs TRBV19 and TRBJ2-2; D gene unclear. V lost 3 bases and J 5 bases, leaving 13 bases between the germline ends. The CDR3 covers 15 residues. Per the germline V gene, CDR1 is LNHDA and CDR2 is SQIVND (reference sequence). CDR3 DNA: TGTGCCAGTAGTATCCCGGTACTTTCGACCGGGGAGCTGTTTTTT. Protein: CASSIPVLSTGELFF.

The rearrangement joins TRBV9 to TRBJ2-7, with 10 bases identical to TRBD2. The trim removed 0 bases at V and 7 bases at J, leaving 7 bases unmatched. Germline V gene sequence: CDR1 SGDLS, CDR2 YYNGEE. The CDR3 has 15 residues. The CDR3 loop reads CASSVEASGGGEQYF. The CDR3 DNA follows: TGTGCCAGCAGCGTAGAGGCTAGCGGGGGCGGGGAGCAGTACTTC.